This TCR beta chain appears in the sequencing data of a study of blood T cell repertoires in COVID-19. For recovered donors of Cohort 3, there were two negative PCRs, clearance, or symptom resolution. Here immunoSEQ multiplex PCR was the method, and the copy in TCRdb shows in-frame clones only, minus some. The table records roughly 260,000 clones, 90% to 95% of them present only once. Germline CDR1 SNHLY, CDR2 FYNNEI. The V gene lost 6 bases and the J gene lost 3 bases, with 8 bases spanning the gap. The CDR3 contains 12 residues. The TCR sequence derives from a woman between 18 and 29 years old who had recovered from COVID-19. The sequenced sample was PBMCs or T cells enriched from blood (not recorded which). The chain employs TRBV2 and TRBJ1-2; D remains ambiguous. The CDR3 DNA is TGTGCCAGCAGAGAGAGAGACTATGGCTACACCTTC. This translates into CASRERDYGYTF. Drawing the rest from reference TRBV2 and TRBJ1-2, the complete variable domain is EPEVTQTPSHQVTQMGQEVILRCVPISNHLYFYWYRQILGQKVEFLVSFYNNEISEKSEIFDDQFSVERPDGSNFTLKIRSTKLEDSAMYFCASRERDYGYTFGSGTRLTVV.